This T cell receptor (beta chain) was documented in a study of neurological immune-mediated disorders. Notes on the study in general: Neither clinical nor MRI features showed any association with the multiple sclerosis repertoire cluster, and the authors stated that larger cohorts are needed. The phylogenetic placement of 18 of 34 multiple sclerosis patients' repertoires in one related-CDR3 cluster constitutes a possible signature. Patients with HTLV-1-associated myelopathy had the highest level of TCR clonal expansion, whereas patients with multiple sclerosis had the lowest level, falling beneath the level found in healthy controls.

From 15-18 subjects, each sequencing run yielded over 180 million TCR-beta sequences. In TCRdb, the 5' RACE reads were re-called with MiXCR into one record per CDR3 protein. The sample has about 52,000 distinct CDR3 sequences, around 4% seen once; the top ten hold 6.5%. The CDR3 totals 14 residues. V lost 1 base and J 12 bases, leaving 19 bases between the germline ends. Germline V CDR1 and CDR2: SEHNR, FQNEAQ (reference sequence). In this sample, this clonotype turned up many times. The target antigen is unknown. The gene calls are TRBV7-9 and TRBJ2-7; TRBD2 might be the D (6 bases). The sequenced sample was PBMCs. This receptor was identified in a man aged 60 to 75 with multiple sclerosis. CDR3 residues: CASSLDGGLISSYF. The CDR3 DNA reads as TGTGCCAGCAGCTTAGACGGGGGTTTGATTTCTTCGTACTTC.